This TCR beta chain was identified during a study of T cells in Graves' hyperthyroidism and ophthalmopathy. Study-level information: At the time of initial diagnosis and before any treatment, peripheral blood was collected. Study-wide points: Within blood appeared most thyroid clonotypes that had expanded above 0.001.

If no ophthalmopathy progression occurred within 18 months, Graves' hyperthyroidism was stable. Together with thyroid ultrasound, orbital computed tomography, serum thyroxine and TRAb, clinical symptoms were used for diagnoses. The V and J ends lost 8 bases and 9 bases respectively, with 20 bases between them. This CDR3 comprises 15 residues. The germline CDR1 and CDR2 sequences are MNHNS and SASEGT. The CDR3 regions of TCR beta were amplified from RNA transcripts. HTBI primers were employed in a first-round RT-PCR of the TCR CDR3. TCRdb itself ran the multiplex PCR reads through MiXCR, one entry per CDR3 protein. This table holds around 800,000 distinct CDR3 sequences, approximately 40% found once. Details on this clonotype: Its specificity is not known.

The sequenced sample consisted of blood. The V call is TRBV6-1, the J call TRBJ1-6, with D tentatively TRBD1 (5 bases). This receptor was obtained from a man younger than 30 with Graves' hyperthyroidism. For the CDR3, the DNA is TGTGCCAGCCCCGACAGACCCACAAATTTTTCACCCCTCCACTTT. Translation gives CASPDRPTNFSPLHF.